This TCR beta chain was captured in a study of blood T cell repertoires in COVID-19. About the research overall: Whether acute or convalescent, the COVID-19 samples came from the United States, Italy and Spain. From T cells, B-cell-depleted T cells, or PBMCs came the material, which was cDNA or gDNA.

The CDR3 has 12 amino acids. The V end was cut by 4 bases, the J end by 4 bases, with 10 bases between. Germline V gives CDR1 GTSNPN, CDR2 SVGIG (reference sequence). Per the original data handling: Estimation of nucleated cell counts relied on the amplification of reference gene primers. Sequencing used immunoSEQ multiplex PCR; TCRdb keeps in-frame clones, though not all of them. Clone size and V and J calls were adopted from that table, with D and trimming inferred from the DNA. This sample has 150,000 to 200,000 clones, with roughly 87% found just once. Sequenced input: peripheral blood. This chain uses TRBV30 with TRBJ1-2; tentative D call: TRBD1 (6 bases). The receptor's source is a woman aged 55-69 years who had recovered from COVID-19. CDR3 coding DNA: TGTGCCTGGAACCAGGGGACCTATGGCTACACCTTC. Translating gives CAWNQGTYGYTF. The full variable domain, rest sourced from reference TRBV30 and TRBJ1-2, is SQTIHQWPATLVQPVGSPLSLECTVEGTSNPNLYWYRQAAGRGLQLLFYSVGIGQISSEVPQNLSASRPQDRQFILSSKKLLLSDSGFYLCAWNQGTYGYTFGSGTRLTVV.